These T cell receptor beta chains were read from a single sample in a study of cytotoxic CD8 clonotypes in ibrutinib-treated CLL. Clones were read by immunoSEQ multiplex PCR, and TCRdb kept only the in-frame ones, dropping some. The sample lists some 200,000 clones, about two thirds occurring once. The specimen was PBMCs, collected after 24 months of ibrutinib treatment. These receptors originate from a human donor with chronic lymphocytic leukemia. Both conserved end residues are part of each CDR3. A D gene is named only where the DNA matches it firmly. Clone sizes are given selectively: once, few, many, or a class where the clone is expanded.

j_call: TRBJ1-5
d_call: TRBD1
v_call: TRBV5-6
clone_size: .
cdr3_nt: TGTGCCAGCAGCCATAGGACAGGGGATCAGCCCCAGCATTTT
cdr3_aa: CASSHRTGDQPQHF

j_call: TRBJ1-1
d_call: .
v_call: TRBV28
clone_size: .
cdr3_nt: TGTGCCAGCAGTTTTATCAGGACAGTTCTGGAAACGGGAGCTTTCTTT
cdr3_aa: CASSFIRTVLETGAFF

j_call: TRBJ1-1
d_call: .
v_call: TRBV6-6
clone_size: .
cdr3_nt: TGTGCCAGCAGCGACACTGAAGCTTTCTTT
cdr3_aa: CASSDTEAFF

j_call: TRBJ1-1
d_call: .
v_call: TRBV15
clone_size: .
cdr3_nt: TGTGCCACCAGCAGAGAAACGAGGGGCACTGAAGCTTTCTTT
cdr3_aa: CATSRETRGTEAFF

j_call: TRBJ1-4
d_call: .
v_call: TRBV7-9
clone_size: .
cdr3_nt: TGTGCCATCGGTAGGGGGTTGGATGAAAAACTGTTTTTT
cdr3_aa: CAIGRGLDEKLFF

j_call: TRBJ1-1
d_call: .
v_call: TRBV9
clone_size: .
cdr3_nt: TGTGCCAGCAGCGTAGGGGGAGCTCAGAACACTGAAGCTTTCTTT
cdr3_aa: CASSVGGAQNTEAFF

j_call: TRBJ2-2
d_call: .
v_call: TRBV7-3
clone_size: .
cdr3_nt: TGTGCCAGCAGCTTAGGTTCGAACACCGGGGAGCTGTTTTTT
cdr3_aa: CASSLGSNTGELFF

j_call: TRBJ2-1
d_call: .
v_call: TRBV9
clone_size: once
cdr3_nt: TGTGCCAGCAGCGTAGCTCTGAGGGTATCCTACAATGAGCAGTTCTTC
cdr3_aa: CASSVALRVSYNEQFF

j_call: TRBJ2-3
d_call: .
v_call: TRBV7-2
clone_size: .
cdr3_nt: TGTGCCAGCAGCACTAGCACAGATACGCAGTATTTT
cdr3_aa: CASSTSTDTQYF

j_call: TRBJ2-3
d_call: .
v_call: TRBV19
clone_size: .
cdr3_nt: TGTGCCAGTAGTACTGGACGGGGTGGGAGGACATACACAGATACGCAGTATTTT
cdr3_aa: CASSTGRGGRTYTDTQYF

j_call: TRBJ1-4
d_call: TRBD1
v_call: TRBV5-1
clone_size: .
cdr3_nt: TGCGCCAGCAGTTCCAACGTCCAGGGGGATGAAAAACTGTTTTTT
cdr3_aa: CASSSNVQGDEKLFF

j_call: TRBJ1-5
d_call: TRBD1
v_call: TRBV27
clone_size: .
cdr3_nt: TGTGCCAGCAGTGTAGCACCGGGACAGGGAGTCGGCAATCAGCCCCAGCATTTT
cdr3_aa: CASSVAPGQGVGNQPQHF

j_call: TRBJ2-7
d_call: TRBD2
v_call: TRBV5-4
clone_size: .
cdr3_nt: TGTGCCAGCAGCGATCCAACTAGCGGGAGAGGTGAGCAGTACTTC
cdr3_aa: CASSDPTSGRGEQYF

j_call: TRBJ2-3
d_call: TRBD2
v_call: TRBV29-1
clone_size: .
cdr3_nt: TGCAGCGTTTGGCGGGAGGGCGGAGATACGCAGTATTTT
cdr3_aa: CSVWREGGDTQYF

j_call: TRBJ1-3
d_call: TRBD1
v_call: TRBV5-6
clone_size: .
cdr3_nt: TGTGCCAGCAGCCCCACCCCGACAGGGTTGGGAAACACCATATATTTT
cdr3_aa: CASSPTPTGLGNTIYF

j_call: TRBJ2-7
d_call: TRBD1
v_call: TRBV29-1
clone_size: .
cdr3_nt: TGCAGCGTTGATTGGGGACAGGGCTACGGCGAGCAGTACTTC
cdr3_aa: CSVDWGQGYGEQYF

j_call: TRBJ1-1
d_call: .
v_call: TRBV6-6
clone_size: few
cdr3_nt: TGTGCCAGCAGCCCCTCCTCGACCGGGCAGAACACTGAAGCTTTCTTT
cdr3_aa: CASSPSSTGQNTEAFF

j_call: TRBJ2-7
d_call: .
v_call: TRBV6-5
clone_size: .
cdr3_nt: TGTGCCAGCAGTTACTCGACAGAATACGAGCAGTACTTC
cdr3_aa: CASSYSTEYEQYF

j_call: TRBJ2-7
d_call: TRBD1
v_call: TRBV5-1
clone_size: .
cdr3_nt: TGCGCCAGCAGCTTCGGGACAGGGGGCTACGAGCAGTACTTC
cdr3_aa: CASSFGTGGYEQYF

j_call: TRBJ1-1
d_call: .
v_call: TRBV6-6
clone_size: .
cdr3_nt: TGTGCCAGCGTGTTGATGGGGGGTGTGGACACTGAAGCTTTCTTT
cdr3_aa: CASVLMGGVDTEAFF

j_call: TRBJ2-5
d_call: .
v_call: TRBV30
clone_size: .
cdr3_nt: TGTGCCTGGAGTGTACTCGCCAGGGGTGAGACCCAGTACTTC
cdr3_aa: CAWSVLARGETQYF

j_call: TRBJ2-5
d_call: TRBD2
v_call: TRBV7-7
clone_size: .
cdr3_nt: TGTGCCAGCAGCTTACTTGAGGGGAGGGGACAAGAGACCCAGTACTTC
cdr3_aa: CASSLLEGRGQETQYF